Below, one TCR beta chain is given with its context. Trimming took 6 bases from V and 2 from J, leaving 11 bases between them. CDR1 MNHEY and CDR2 SVGAGI come from the germline V gene. This CDR3 has 13 residues. Source study methods: Researchers report that nucleated cell counts were estimated from reference gene primer amplification. The assay was immunoSEQ multiplex PCR, and TCRdb's table has in-frame clones only and misses some. That table supplies the V and J calls and clone size; D and trimming were determined from the DNA. The table includes 200,000 to 250,000 clones, 80% to 85% detected once. This sample stems from a study of blood T cell repertoires in COVID-19. Study information: Whether acute or convalescent, the COVID-19 samples came from the United States, Italy and Spain. The cDNA or gDNA used as material had been derived from T cells, B-cell-depleted T cells, or PBMCs.

This TCR was recovered from an elderly woman with active or convalescent COVID-19. Material: peripheral blood. This sequence joins TRBV6-5 and TRBJ2-7; weak D call: TRBD1 (5 bases). CDR3 in amino acids: CASRPGRAYEQYF. The CDR3 DNA reads TGTGCCAGCAGACCAGGCAGGGCCTACGAGCAGTACTTC.